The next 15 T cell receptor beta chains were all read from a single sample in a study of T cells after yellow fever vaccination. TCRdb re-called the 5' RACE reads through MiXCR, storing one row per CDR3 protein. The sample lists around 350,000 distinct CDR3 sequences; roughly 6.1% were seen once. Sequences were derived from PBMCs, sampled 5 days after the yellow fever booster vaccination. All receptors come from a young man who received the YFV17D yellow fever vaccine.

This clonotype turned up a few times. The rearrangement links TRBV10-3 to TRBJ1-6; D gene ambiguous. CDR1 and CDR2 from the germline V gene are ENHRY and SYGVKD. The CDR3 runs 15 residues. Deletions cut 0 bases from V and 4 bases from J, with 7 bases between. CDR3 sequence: CAISESAGYNSPLHF. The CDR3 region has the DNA TGTGCCATCAGTGAGTCGGCAGGATATAATTCACCCCTCCACTTT.

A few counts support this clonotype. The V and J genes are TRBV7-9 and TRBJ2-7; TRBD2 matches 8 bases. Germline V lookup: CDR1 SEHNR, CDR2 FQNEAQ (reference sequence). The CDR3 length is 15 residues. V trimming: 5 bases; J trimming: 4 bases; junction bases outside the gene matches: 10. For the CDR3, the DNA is TGTGCCAGCAGCCCTAACGGGAGGGGGAGTTACGAGCAGTACTTC. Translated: CASSPNGRGSYEQYF.

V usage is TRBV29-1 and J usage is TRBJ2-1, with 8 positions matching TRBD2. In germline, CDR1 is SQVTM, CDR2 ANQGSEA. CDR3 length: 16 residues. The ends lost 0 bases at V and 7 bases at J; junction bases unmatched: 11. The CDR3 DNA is TGCAGCGTTGAAGAGAGGGCGGGAGGTTGGTTGAATGAGCAGTTCTTC. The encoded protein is CSVEERAGGWLNEQFF.

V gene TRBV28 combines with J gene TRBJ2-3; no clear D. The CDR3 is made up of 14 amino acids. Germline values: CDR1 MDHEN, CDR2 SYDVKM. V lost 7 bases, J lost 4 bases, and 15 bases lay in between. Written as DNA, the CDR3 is TGTGCCAGCACCCCGGCAGGTTCCGCAGATACGCAGTATTTT. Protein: CASTPAGSADTQYF.

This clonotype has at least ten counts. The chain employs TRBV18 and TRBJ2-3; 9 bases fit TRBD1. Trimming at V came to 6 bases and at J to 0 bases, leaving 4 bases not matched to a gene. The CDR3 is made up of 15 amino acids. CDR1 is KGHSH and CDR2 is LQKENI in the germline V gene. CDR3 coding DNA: TGTGCCAGCTCCCGACAGGGGGGAAGCACAGATACGCAGTATTTT. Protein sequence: CASSRQGGSTDTQYF.

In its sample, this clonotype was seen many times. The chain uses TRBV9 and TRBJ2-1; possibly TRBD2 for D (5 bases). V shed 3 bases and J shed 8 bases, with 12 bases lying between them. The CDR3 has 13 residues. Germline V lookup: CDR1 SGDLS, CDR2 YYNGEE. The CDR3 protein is CASSGWTGHEQFF. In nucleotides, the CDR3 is TGTGCCAGCAGCGGTTGGACTGGCCATGAGCAGTTCTTC.

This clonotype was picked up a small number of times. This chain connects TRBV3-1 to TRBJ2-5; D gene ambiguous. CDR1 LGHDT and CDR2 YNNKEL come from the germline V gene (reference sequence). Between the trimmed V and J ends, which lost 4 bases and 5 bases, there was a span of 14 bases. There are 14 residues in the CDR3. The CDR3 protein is CASSLSGGSETQYF. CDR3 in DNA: TGTGCCAGCAGCCTAAGTGGCGGTTCCGAGACCCAGTACTTC.

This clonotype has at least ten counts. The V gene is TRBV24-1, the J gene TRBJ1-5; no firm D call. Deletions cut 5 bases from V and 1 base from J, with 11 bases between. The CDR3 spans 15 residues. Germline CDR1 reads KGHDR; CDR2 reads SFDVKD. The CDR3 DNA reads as TGTGCCACCAGTGCCGGACGGAGAAGCAATCAGCCCCAGCATTTT. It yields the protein CATSAGRRSNQPQHF.

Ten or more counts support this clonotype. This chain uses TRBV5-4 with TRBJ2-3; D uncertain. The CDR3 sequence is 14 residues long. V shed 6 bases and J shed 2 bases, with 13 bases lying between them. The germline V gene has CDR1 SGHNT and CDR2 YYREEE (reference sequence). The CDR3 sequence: CASTDPTLTDTQYF. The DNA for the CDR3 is TGTGCCAGCACCGACCCGACTCTCACAGATACGCAGTATTTT. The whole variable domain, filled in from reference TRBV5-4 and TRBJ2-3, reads ETGVTQSPTHLIKTRGQQVTLRCSSQSGHNTVSWYQQALGQGPQFIFQYYREEENGRGNFPPRFSGLQFPNYSSELNVNALELDDSALYLCASTDPTLTDTQYFGPGTRLTVL.

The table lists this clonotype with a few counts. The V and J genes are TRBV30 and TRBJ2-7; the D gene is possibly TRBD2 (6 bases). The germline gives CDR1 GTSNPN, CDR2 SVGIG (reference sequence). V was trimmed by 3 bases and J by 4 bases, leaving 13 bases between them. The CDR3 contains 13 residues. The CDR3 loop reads CAWRGDSLYEQYF. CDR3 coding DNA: TGTGCCTGGAGAGGGGACTCCCTTTACGAGCAGTACTTC.

This CDR3 reads CASSLVPNSGNTIYF. In DNA form, the CDR3 reads TGTGCCAGCAGCTTAGTACCGAACTCTGGAAACACCATATATTTT. The chain joins TRBV13 to TRBJ1-3; D remains unclear. Germline-derived CDR1 and CDR2 are PRHDT and FYEKMQ (reference sequence). This CDR3 is built from 15 residues. Trimming removed 1 base at V and 0 bases at J, with 7 bases between.

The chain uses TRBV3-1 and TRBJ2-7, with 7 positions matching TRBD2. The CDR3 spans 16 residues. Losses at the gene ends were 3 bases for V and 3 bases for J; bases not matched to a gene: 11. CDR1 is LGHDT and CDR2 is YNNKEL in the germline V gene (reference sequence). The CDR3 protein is CASSHPGRAGFYEQYF. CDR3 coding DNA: TGTGCCAGCAGCCATCCCGGCCGAGCGGGGTTCTACGAGCAGTACTTC.

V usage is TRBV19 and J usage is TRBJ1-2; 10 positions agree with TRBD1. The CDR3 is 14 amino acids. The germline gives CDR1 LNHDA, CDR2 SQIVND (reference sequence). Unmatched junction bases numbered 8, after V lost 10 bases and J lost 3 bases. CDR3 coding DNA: TGTGCCACCACCCGGGACAGGGGCTACTATGGCTACACCTTC. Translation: CATTRDRGYYGYTF. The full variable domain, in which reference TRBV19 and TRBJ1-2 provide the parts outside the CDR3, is DGGITQSPKYLFRKEGQNVTLSCEQNLNHDAMYWYRQDPGQGLRLIYYSQIVNDFQKGDIAEGYSVSREKKESFPLTVTSAQKNPTAFYLCATTRDRGYYGYTFGSGTRLTVV.

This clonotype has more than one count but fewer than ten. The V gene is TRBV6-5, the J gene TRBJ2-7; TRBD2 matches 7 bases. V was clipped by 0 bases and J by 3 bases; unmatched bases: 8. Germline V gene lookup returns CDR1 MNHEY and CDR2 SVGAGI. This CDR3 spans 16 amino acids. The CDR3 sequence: CASSYSKSGGVYEQYF. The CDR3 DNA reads TGTGCCAGCAGTTACTCGAAATCGGGAGGTGTCTACGAGCAGTACTTC.

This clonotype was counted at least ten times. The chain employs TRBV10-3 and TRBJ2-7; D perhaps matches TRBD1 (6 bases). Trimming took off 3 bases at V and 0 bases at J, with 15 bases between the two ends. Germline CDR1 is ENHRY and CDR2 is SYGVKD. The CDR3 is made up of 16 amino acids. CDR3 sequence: CAISEGPGTTSYEQYF. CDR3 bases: TGTGCCATCAGTGAAGGGCCCGGGACAACCTCCTACGAGCAGTACTTC.